The 18 T cell receptor beta chains reported below all come from one sample, sequenced in a study of low-dose radiotherapy and immunotherapy resistance in tumors. Specified time point: before trial treatment. Alpha and beta chains were covered, as first-strand cDNA relied on TRAV- and TRBV-specific primers. The PCR that amplified TCRs ran for about 20 cycles, relying on a constant-region primer and a V-primer adapter. TCRdb reprocessed the reads via MiXCR and lists one record per CDR3 protein. Here the sample spans tens of thousands of distinct CDR3 sequences, 15% to 20% being singletons. Sequenced here: PBMCs, sampled before treatment. The receptor source for this set is a male donor with prostate cancer.

This clonotype was detected ten times or more. The chain has TRBV11-2 and TRBJ1-1, with 9 bases identical to TRBD1. V gave up 4 bases and J gave up 5 bases; unmatched junction bases: 2. CDR3 length: 13 residues. CDR1 and CDR2 from the germline V gene are SGHAT and FQNNGV. CDR3 region: CASSSDRGTEAFF. CDR3 nucleotides: TGTGCCAGCAGCTCGGACAGGGGAACTGAAGCTTTCTTT.

This clonotype was detected many times. The chain joins TRBV24-1 to TRBJ2-3; D possibly corresponds to TRBD2 (6 bases). The CDR3 covers 13 residues. Per the germline V gene, CDR1 is KGHDR and CDR2 is SFDVKD. V shed 9 bases and J shed 1 base, with 10 bases lying between them. CDR3 loop: CATGGEGTDTQYF. CDR3 coding DNA: TGTGCCACCGGAGGGGAGGGCACAGATACGCAGTATTTT.

Points on this clonotype: One base separates it from a far larger clone, so it is likely a read error. The J gene is TRBJ2-7, the V gene TRBV23-1; 9 nucleotides line up with TRBD1. TRBV23-1 is treated as an ORF (open reading frame) with a function not yet certain. Unmatched junction bases numbered 26, after V lost 7 bases and J lost 7 bases. This CDR3 is 19 amino acids long. CDR3 in amino acids: CASTSLCRGGTGNVNEQYF. The CDR3 bases are TGCGCCAGCACCTCACTCTGCCGTGGGGGGACAGGGAATGTCAATGAGCAGTACTTC.

This clonotype was seen repeatedly, ten times or more. The gene calls are TRBV15 and TRBJ2-7, with 15 nucleotides matching TRBD2. Germline V gene data show CDR1 as LNHNV and CDR2 as YYDKDF (reference sequence). Unmatched junction bases numbered 1, after V lost 5 bases and J lost 2 bases. CDR3 size: 15 residues. Here the CDR3 DNA reads TGTGCCACCAGCCGGACTAGCGGGGGGGCCTACGAGCAGTACTTC. It specifies CATSRTSGGAYEQYF. Using reference TRBV15 and TRBJ2-7 for the parts outside the CDR3, the full variable domain is DAMVIQNPRYQVTQFGKPVTLSCSQTLNHNVMYWYQQKSSQAPKLLFHYYDKDFNNEADTPDNFQSRRPNTSFCFLDIRSPGLGDTAMYLCATSRTSGGAYEQYFGPGTRLTVT.

This clonotype came up many times. The chain couples TRBV24-1 to TRBJ2-2, with TRBD1 matching 10 bases. The CDR3 is 15 residues long. The germline CDR1 and CDR2 sequences are KGHDR and SFDVKD. Trimming removed 3 bases from V and 7 bases from J; junction bases left unmatched: 4. CDR3 coding DNA: TGTGCCACCAGTGATGGGGACAGGGGAGACGGGGAGCTGTTTTTT. Protein sequence: CATSDGDRGDGELFF.

This clonotype was seen many times. This rearrangement joins TRBV3-1 to TRBJ2-5; possible D gene TRBD2, 5 bases. This CDR3 comprises 15 residues. The germline V gene has CDR1 LGHDT and CDR2 YNNKEL (reference sequence). The germline V and J ends were trimmed by 2 bases and 0 bases, with 10 bases remaining between them. The CDR3 region has the DNA TGTGCCAGCAGCCAAAACACCGGGGACCAAGAGACCCAGTACTTC. The encoded protein is CASSQNTGDQETQYF.

V usage is TRBV3-1 and J usage is TRBJ1-2; D possibly corresponds to TRBD1 (5 bases). V was clipped by 4 bases and J by 8 bases, with 8 bases between them. Germline V gives CDR1 LGHDT, CDR2 YNNKEL (reference sequence). The CDR3 loop spans 11 amino acids. CDR3 in amino acids: CASSRGRGYTF. The CDR3 DNA sequence: TGTGCCAGCAGCCGGGGACGAGGCTACACCTTC.

This clonotype showed up just a few times. The chain recombines TRBV12-3 or TRBV12-4 with TRBJ2-1; D is undetermined. Trimming stripped 0 bases from V and 7 bases from J, with 10 bases between. The CDR3 sequence is 14 residues long. In DNA form, the CDR3 reads TGTGCCAGCAGTTTAGCGGGATCTAGGAATGAGCAGTTCTTC. Protein product: CASSLAGSRNEQFF.

This clonotype has a count of ten or more. V usage is TRBV19 and J usage is TRBJ2-6; possibly TRBD1 for D (6 bases). The V and J ends lost 1 base and 0 bases respectively, with 22 bases between them. From germline, CDR1 is LNHDA and CDR2 SQIVND (reference sequence). The length of the CDR3 is 21 residues. The CDR3 loop reads CASSIVLFLGAPLSGANVLTF. The CDR3 DNA reads as TGTGCCAGTAGTATAGTTTTGTTCTTGGGGGCCCCACTCTCTGGGGCCAACGTCCTGACTTTC. Full variable domain (outside the CDR3, taken from reference TRBV19 and TRBJ2-6): DGGITQSPKYLFRKEGQNVTLSCEQNLNHDAMYWYRQDPGQGLRLIYYSQIVNDFQKGDIAEGYSVSREKKESFPLTVTSAQKNPTAFYLCASSIVLFLGAPLSGANVLTFGAGSRLTVL.

This clonotype has a count of ten or more. V gene TRBV11-2 combines with J gene TRBJ1-1; D not resolved. Trimming stripped 3 bases from V and 1 base from J, with 12 bases between. CDR1 and CDR2 (germline): SGHAT, FQNNGV. The CDR3 extends over 15 amino acids. The CDR3 is CASSLALTPNTEAFF. The CDR3 region has the DNA TGTGCCAGCAGCTTGGCCCTAACACCGAACACTGAAGCTTTCTTT.

This clonotype has ten or more counts. This chain links TRBV11-2 with TRBJ1-6; unclear D gene. The CDR3 sequence is 15 residues long. Germline V gene lookup returns CDR1 SGHAT and CDR2 FQNNGV. Trimming took 5 bases from V and 8 from J, leaving 16 bases between them. CDR3 protein: CASSLTAGNYSPLHF. DNA of the CDR3: TGTGCCAGCAGCCTAACAGCGGGGAATTATTCACCCCTCCACTTT.

The chain recombines TRBV12-3 or TRBV12-4 with TRBJ2-3; no clear D gene. The CDR3 sequence is 14 residues long. V gave up 6 bases and J gave up 4 bases, with 14 bases separating them. CDR3 sequence (DNA): TGTGCCAGCAGAGTAGGGTCGGGTTCAGATACGCAGTATTTT. It encodes CASRVGSGSDTQYF.

Of note for this clonotype: It differs at one base from a far larger clone, so likely a read error. The chain joins TRBV13 to TRBJ2-5, with D perhaps TRBD2 (7 bases). This CDR3 spans 15 amino acids. V lost 5 bases, J lost 11 bases, and 24 bases lay in between. Germline CDR1 and CDR2: PRHDT and FYEKMQ (reference sequence). The CDR3 sequence is CASSPGAGAYNEQYF. CDR3 coding DNA: TGTGCCAGCAGCCCGGGGGCGGGGGCGTACAATGAGCAGTACTTC.

The sample holds many counts of this clonotype. The rearrangement joins TRBV20-1 to TRBJ2-3, with a possible D match to TRBD2 (5 bases). V lost 6 bases, J lost 3 bases, and 7 bases lay in between. This CDR3 has 11 amino acids. Germline CDR1 DFQATT, CDR2 SNEGSKA (reference sequence). The CDR3 nucleotides read TGCAGTGCCCGAGGGACAGATACGCAGTATTTT. Its protein is CSARGTDTQYF.

This clonotype has at least ten counts. The V and J genes are TRBV20-1 and TRBJ1-1; D unclear. The germline V and J ends were trimmed by 2 bases and 0 bases, with 10 bases remaining between them. CDR1 and CDR2 from the germline V gene are DFQATT and SNEGSKA (reference sequence). The CDR3 length is 14 residues. CDR3 DNA: TGCAGTGCTAGACTTAGACGGCTGAACACTGAAGCTTTCTTT. Protein sequence: CSARLRRLNTEAFF.

This clonotype was recorded at least ten times. The rearrangement uses TRBV18 and TRBJ2-5; 8 bases line up with TRBD2. V shed 0 bases, J shed 3 bases, and the junction held 3 bases outside the gene matches. CDR1 is KGHSH, CDR2 LQKENI, per germline. The CDR3 length is 15 residues. The CDR3 DNA follows: TGTGCCAGCTCACCACCGTCCGGGGGGGAAGAGACCCAGTACTTC. It specifies CASSPPSGGEETQYF.

This clonotype was seen repeatedly, ten times or more. This rearrangement joins TRBV4-1 to TRBJ2-3, with 7 nucleotides matching TRBD2. CDR1 is MGHRA and CDR2 is YSYEKL in the germline V gene. This CDR3 is built from 17 residues. J gave up 1 base and V 5 bases, and 12 bases lay outside the gene matches. Here the CDR3 DNA reads TGCGCCAGCAGCTACCTCGGGGCGGCGGGGGGCACAGATACGCAGTATTTT. The encoded protein is CASSYLGAAGGTDTQYF.

This clonotype was counted many times. The rearrangement joins TRBV7-9 to TRBJ2-6; 11 nucleotides align to TRBD2. Looked up from germline, CDR1 is SEHNR and CDR2 is FQNEAQ (reference sequence). V lost 5 bases to trimming and J lost 3 bases; unmatched junction nucleotides: 12. This CDR3 contains 19 residues. CDR3 in DNA: TGTGCCAGCAGCCCTATAGCGGGGGGGCCCTTGCGTGGGGCCAACGTCCTGACTTTC. Translation gives CASSPIAGGPLRGANVLTF. The whole variable domain, filled in from reference TRBV7-9 and TRBJ2-6, reads DTGVSQNPRHKITKRGQNVTFRCDPISEHNRLYWYRQTLGQGPEFLTYFQNEAQLEKSRLLSDRFSAERPKGSFSTLEIQRTEQGDSAMYLCASSPIAGGPLRGANVLTFGAGSRLTVL.